This T cell receptor beta chain was retrieved from a study of human T cells and chemical hapten exposure. Time point in this sample: patch test 2, 6 weeks after DPC sensitization. Noted treatment: therapeutic diphenylcyclopropenone sensitization with weekly scalp DPC. This clonotype was counted many times. V lost 1 base and J 1 base, leaving 17 bases between the germline ends. This CDR3 contains 17 residues. The V gene's germline CDR1 is SGHDT and CDR2 YYEEEE. TCRdb reprocessed the RACE reads via MiXCR and lists one record per CDR3 protein. The repertoire holds tens of thousands of distinct CDR3 sequences, with less than 3.5% as singletons.

The sequenced sample was whole blood, obtained in connection with sensitization to the hapten diphenylcyclopropenone (DPC). The gene calls are TRBV5-6 and TRBJ1-2, with D unresolved. The receptor's source is a man between 35 and 55 years old with alopecia areata. Some clones in this sample may be carry-over from other donors' samples. The CDR3 sequence is CASSLRNPLRVNYGYTF. CDR3 DNA sequence: TGTGCCAGCAGCTTGCGAAACCCCCTGAGGGTTAACTATGGCTACACCTTC. The full variable domain, rest sourced from reference TRBV5-6 and TRBJ1-2, is DAGVTQSPTHLIKTRGQQVTLRCSPKSGHDTVSWYQQALGQGPQFIFQYYEEEERQRGNFPDRFSGHQFPNYSSELNVNALLLGDSALYLCASSLRNPLRVNYGYTFGSGTRLTVV.